Presented here are 27 T cell receptor beta chains from one specimen sequenced in a study of CD8 T cells in ankylosing spondylitis. Each CDR3 protein gets one entry after TCRdb re-called the 5' RACE reads with MiXCR. The sample records fewer than 80,000 distinct CDR3 sequences, roughly 5.2% being singletons. The sample comprised blood, either unsorted or a sorted T cell fraction (not recorded which). Receptor source: a male donor with ankylosing spondylitis or in good health (not recorded which).

This clonotype was observed at least ten times. The V call is TRBV6-6, the J call TRBJ2-5; 7 positions agree with TRBD2. The germline V gene encodes CDR1 MNHNY and CDR2 SVGAGI (reference sequence). The V segment lost 5 bases and the J segment 1 base; nucleotides outside the gene matches: 1. CDR3 length equals 13 residues. The CDR3 protein is CASSRTSQETQYF. CDR3 DNA: TGTGCCAGCAGTCGGACTAGCCAAGAGACCCAGTACTTC.

The table lists this clonotype with a few counts. V and J are TRBV14 and TRBJ1-5; 9 nucleotides align to TRBD1. Germline V gene sequence: CDR1 SGHDN, CDR2 FVKESK. CDR3 size: 17 residues. The junction had 11 bases not matched to a gene; V was cut back by 2 bases and J by 6 bases. DNA for the CDR3: TGTGCCAGCAGCCAATCCGCGGCCGGGACAGGGAGTCAGCCCCAGCATTTT. Encoded protein: CASSQSAAGTGSQPQHF.

At least ten counts were recorded for this clonotype. This chain joins TRBV20-1 and TRBJ1-1; TRBD1 might be the D (5 bases). V was cut by 1 base and J by 4 bases, with 16 bases left in between. Germline CDR1 and CDR2: DFQATT and SNEGSKA (reference sequence). The CDR3 spans 15 residues. The CDR3 DNA reads as TGCAGTGCTAGAGGTTTCCAGGGCGGGGGCACTGAAGCTTTCTTT. It codes for CSARGFQGGGTEAFF.

This clonotype was observed at least ten times. This chain links TRBV5-4 with TRBJ1-1; maybe TRBD1 (6 bases). The V gene lost 5 bases and the J gene lost 5 bases, with 13 bases spanning the gap. The CDR3 length is 13 residues. From germline, CDR1 is SGHNT and CDR2 YYREEE (reference sequence). CDR3 DNA: TGTGCCAGCAGAGTCGGGGGGCGAACTGAAGCTTTCTTT. Protein sequence: CASRVGGRTEAFF.

This clonotype was detected many times. This chain uses TRBV4-1 with TRBJ2-7; TRBD1 agrees at 11 bases. Per the germline V gene, CDR1 is MGHRA and CDR2 is YSYEKL. J was trimmed by 5 bases and V by 4 bases; bases with no gene match: 7. The CDR3 consists of 15 residues. The CDR3 here is CASSRSGTGGDEQYF. The CDR3 DNA sequence: TGCGCCAGCAGCCGATCCGGGACAGGGGGTGACGAGCAGTACTTC.

This clonotype came up many times. The rearrangement links TRBV30 to TRBJ1-4; D gene ambiguous. Between the trimmed V and J ends, which lost 2 bases and 7 bases, there was a span of 17 bases. CDR3 length equals 15 residues. Germline lookup yields CDR1 GTSNPN and CDR2 SVGIG (reference sequence). The CDR3 nucleotides read TGTGCCTGGAGTCGAGTAGACCCAATTACTGAAAAACTGTTTTTT. This gives the protein CAWSRVDPITEKLFF. Full variable domain (rest looked up from reference TRBV30 and TRBJ1-4): SQTIHQWPATLVQPVGSPLSLECTVEGTSNPNLYWYRQAAGRGLQLLFYSVGIGQISSEVPQNLSASRPQDRQFILSSKKLLLSDSGFYLCAWSRVDPITEKLFFGSGTQLSVL.

This clonotype was counted ten times or more. The chain couples TRBV28 to TRBJ2-3; 12 bases map to TRBD2. The J segment lost 6 bases and the V segment lost 6 bases, leaving 13 bases of the junction unmatched. CDR3 length: 17 amino acids. Germline-derived CDR1 and CDR2 are MDHEN and SYDVKM. The CDR3 sequence: CASSSTSGGHGPDTQYF. The CDR3, as DNA: TGTGCCAGCAGCTCCACTAGCGGGGGGCACGGGCCGGATACGCAGTATTTT.

This clonotype was found many times. V usage is TRBV5-1 and J usage is TRBJ2-2; the D is unclear. CDR3 length equals 14 residues. V gave up 0 bases and J gave up 5 bases, with 8 bases separating them. Germline CDR1 reads SGHRS; CDR2 reads YFSETQ. The CDR3 nucleotides read TGCGCCAGCAGCTTGGACAGTTTTACCGGGGAGCTGTTTTTT. This codes for CASSLDSFTGELFF.

This clonotype was seen many times. The chain links TRBV28 to TRBJ1-1; D is undetermined. V was shortened by 3 bases and J by 0 bases, with 8 bases between the two germline ends. This CDR3 comprises 14 residues. The germline V gene encodes CDR1 MDHEN and CDR2 SYDVKM. The DNA of the CDR3 is TGTGCCAGCAGTTTTACACGGGTGAACACTGAAGCTTTCTTT. Translating it yields CASSFTRVNTEAFF.

This clonotype has ten or more counts. The rearrangement joins TRBV9 to TRBJ1-2; unclear D gene. Per the germline V gene, CDR1 is SGDLS and CDR2 is YYNGEE. The CDR3 totals 14 residues. The V end was cut by 4 bases, the J end by 2 bases, with 12 bases between. The CDR3 DNA follows: TGTGCCAGCAGCTCAAGACGGGGAAACTATGGCTACACCTTC. This codes for CASSSRRGNYGYTF.

This clonotype was found many times. This chain joins TRBV5-1 and TRBJ2-3; TRBD2 agrees at 8 bases. V lost 4 bases and J lost 2; bases outside the gene matches: 12. Germline assignment: CDR1 SGHRS and CDR2 YFSETQ. This CDR3 is built from 17 residues. The chain's CDR3 is CASSPVSSGRSTDTQYF. For the CDR3, the DNA is TGCGCCAGCAGCCCCGTCTCAAGCGGGAGATCCACAGATACGCAGTATTTT.

This clonotype has at least ten counts. The rearrangement joins TRBV10-3 to TRBJ2-1, with D unclear. CDR3 size: 12 residues. V was cut by 6 bases and J by 6 bases, with 9 bases left in between. The germline gives CDR1 ENHRY, CDR2 SYGVKD. The chain's CDR3 is CAIREFGNEQFF. Here the CDR3 DNA reads TGTGCCATCAGGGAATTTGGCAATGAGCAGTTCTTC.

This chain uses TRBV7-2 with TRBJ2-7; 9 nucleotides align to TRBD2. Germline CDR1 reads SGHTA; CDR2 reads FQGNSA. The CDR3 extends over 16 amino acids. J lost 4 bases, V lost 5 bases, and 12 bases had no gene match. CDR3 bases: TGTGCCAGCAGCAAGAACGAGGGACTAGCTGTTTACGAGCAGTACTTC. Translated, it gives CASSKNEGLAVYEQYF.

Many counts were recorded for this clonotype. The rearrangement joins TRBV7-9 to TRBJ1-1, with D possibly matching TRBD1 (6 bases). Trimming removed 3 bases from V and 5 bases from J, with 13 bases in between. CDR3 length: 14 amino acids. Germline-derived CDR1 and CDR2 are SEHNR and FQNEAQ (reference sequence). The chain's CDR3 is CASSFEGVGTEAFF. The CDR3 nucleotides read TGTGCCAGCAGCTTCGAGGGGGTAGGTACTGAAGCTTTCTTT. Variable domain in full (rest from reference TRBV7-9 and TRBJ1-1): DTGVSQNPRHKITKRGQNVTFRCDPISEHNRLYWYRQTLGQGPEFLTYFQNEAQLEKSRLLSDRFSAERPKGSFSTLEIQRTEQGDSAMYLCASSFEGVGTEAFFGQGTRLTVV.

Many counts were recorded for this clonotype. One end of the junction is discordant with germline, which a read error may explain. The gene calls are TRBV28 and TRBJ1-6, with a possible D match to TRBD1 (6 bases). The CDR3 sequence is 11 residues long. The germline CDR1 and CDR2 sequences are MDHEN and SYDVKM. For the CDR3, the DNA is TGTGCCAGCAGTCTGCGGGACACGGTGTACTTT. It is translated as CASSLRDTVYF.

This clonotype was recorded many times. J is TRBJ2-7 and V is TRBV2, with D tentatively TRBD2 (6 bases). CDR3 length equals 16 residues. Trimming stripped 7 bases from V and 0 bases from J, with 19 bases between. From germline, CDR1 is SNHLY and CDR2 FYNNEI. The CDR3 region is CASTTEEGRSSYEQYF. The CDR3 nucleotides are TGTGCCAGCACCACGGAGGAGGGAAGGAGCTCCTACGAGCAGTACTTC.

This clonotype was seen at least ten times. The V and J genes are TRBV20-1 and TRBJ2-1; possibly TRBD2 for D (5 bases). Trimming shortened V by 4 bases and J by 0 bases, and 13 bases separated the two germline ends. CDR3 length equals 15 residues. CDR1 and CDR2 from the germline V gene are DFQATT and SNEGSKA (reference sequence). The chain's CDR3 is CSAIILGSSYNEQFF. In DNA form, the CDR3 reads TGCAGTGCTATAATCTTAGGGAGCTCCTACAATGAGCAGTTCTTC.

This clonotype was observed at least ten times. The chain joins TRBV15 to TRBJ2-5; the match to TRBD2 covers 10 bases. The V gene's germline CDR1 is LNHNV and CDR2 YYDKDF (reference sequence). The CDR3 extends over 16 amino acids. Trimming removed 0 bases from V and 2 bases from J; junction bases left unmatched: 3. The CDR3 DNA follows: TGTGCCACCAGCAGAGAACCAGCGGGGGGGCAAGAGACCCAGTACTTC. Translating gives CATSREPAGGQETQYF.

This clonotype was found many times. The chain is built from TRBV28 and TRBJ2-3; 9 nucleotides line up with TRBD2. The CDR3 extends over 16 amino acids. CDR1 is MDHEN, CDR2 SYDVKM, per germline. Trimming cost V 5 bases and J 0 bases; bases outside gene matches: 6. The CDR3 sequence: CASSIAGGRSTDTQYF. CDR3 bases: TGTGCCAGCAGTATTGCGGGGGGGCGAAGCACAGATACGCAGTATTTT.

This clonotype occurred many times. V and J are TRBV11-2 and TRBJ1-4; D is unclear. This CDR3 has 15 amino acids. With 1 base removed from V and 4 bases from J, the gap between germline ends came to 10 bases. CDR1 and CDR2 (germline): SGHAT, FQNNGV. CDR3 sequence reads: CASSLVPVDNEKLFF. CDR3 nucleotide sequence: TGTGCCAGCAGCTTAGTCCCCGTGGATAATGAAAAACTGTTTTTT.

This clonotype was picked up many times. The rearrangement links TRBV19 to TRBJ1-1; a weak D match, TRBD1 (5 bases). The V end lost 5 bases, the J end lost 8 bases, and 12 bases lay between the germline ends. CDR3 length: 12 amino acids. Germline lookup yields CDR1 LNHDA and CDR2 SQIVND (reference sequence). DNA of the CDR3: TGTGCCAGTAGTTACCGGGACCTAGAAGCTTTCTTT. Translation gives CASSYRDLEAFF.

This clonotype showed up many times. The chain has TRBV5-1 and TRBJ1-3; the D gene is possibly TRBD1 (6 bases). The length of the CDR3 is 17 residues. Germline assignment: CDR1 SGHRS and CDR2 YFSETQ. The germline V and J ends were trimmed by 4 bases and 3 bases, with 20 bases remaining between them. CDR3 sequence (DNA): TGCGCCAGCAGCCCCGGGACATTCCTAGATCATGGAAACACCATATATTTT. It is translated as CASSPGTFLDHGNTIYF.

This clonotype showed up many times. This chain links TRBV20-1 with TRBJ2-7; D may be TRBD1 (6 bases). The germline V and J ends were trimmed by 6 bases and 3 bases, with 15 bases remaining between them. The CDR3 is 13 amino acids. Germline V CDR1 and CDR2: DFQATT, SNEGSKA (reference sequence). The CDR3 spells CSATGTSLYEQYF. The CDR3 region has the DNA TGCAGTGCAACAGGGACCTCACTCTACGAGCAGTACTTC.

This clonotype was counted ten times or more. The genes are TRBV7-2 and TRBJ1-5, with 9 bases aligning to TRBD1. The V and J ends lost 4 bases and 6 bases, in that order; junction bases with no gene match: 10. The CDR3 sequence is 16 residues long. Germline CDR1 is SGHTA and CDR2 is FQGNSA. The CDR3 DNA sequence: TGTGCCAGCAGCTACCACATGGACAGGGGAGGTCAGCCCCAGCATTTT. This encodes CASSYHMDRGGQPQHF. Complete variable domain (other parts from reference TRBV7-2 and TRBJ1-5): GAGVSQSPSNKVTEKGKDVELRCDPISGHTALYWYRQSLGQGLEFLIYFQGNSAPDKSGLPSDRFSAERTGGSVSTLTIQRTQQEDSAVYLCASSYHMDRGGQPQHFGDGTRLSIL.

The sample holds many counts of this clonotype. The chain couples TRBV11-2 to TRBJ2-3; 7 bases fit TRBD1. Per the germline V gene, CDR1 is SGHAT and CDR2 is FQNNGV. V shed 2 bases, J shed 9 bases, and the junction held 11 bases outside the gene matches. The length of the CDR3 is 15 residues. DNA of the CDR3: TGTGCCAGCAGCTTATTCACAGGGGCCGGAGAAACGCAGTATTTT. This translates into CASSLFTGAGETQYF.

The chain carries TRBV7-2 and TRBJ1-1; no clear D gene. V shed 1 base and J shed 3 bases, with 9 bases lying between them. The CDR3 extends over 14 amino acids. Germline loops: CDR1 SGHTA, CDR2 FQGNSA. The chain's CDR3 is CASSLDWEDTEAFF. As DNA, the CDR3 is TGTGCCAGCAGCTTAGATTGGGAGGACACTGAAGCTTTCTTT.

Ten or more counts support this clonotype. The chain links TRBV7-2 to TRBJ2-5; D gene unclear. The germline V gene encodes CDR1 SGHTA and CDR2 FQGNSA. V shed 4 bases and J shed 5 bases, with 14 bases lying between them. CDR3 length: 14 residues. CDR3 coding DNA: TGTGCCAGCAGCTCCTCGACGGTGCGTGAGACCCAGTACTTC. Residues: CASSSSTVRETQYF.